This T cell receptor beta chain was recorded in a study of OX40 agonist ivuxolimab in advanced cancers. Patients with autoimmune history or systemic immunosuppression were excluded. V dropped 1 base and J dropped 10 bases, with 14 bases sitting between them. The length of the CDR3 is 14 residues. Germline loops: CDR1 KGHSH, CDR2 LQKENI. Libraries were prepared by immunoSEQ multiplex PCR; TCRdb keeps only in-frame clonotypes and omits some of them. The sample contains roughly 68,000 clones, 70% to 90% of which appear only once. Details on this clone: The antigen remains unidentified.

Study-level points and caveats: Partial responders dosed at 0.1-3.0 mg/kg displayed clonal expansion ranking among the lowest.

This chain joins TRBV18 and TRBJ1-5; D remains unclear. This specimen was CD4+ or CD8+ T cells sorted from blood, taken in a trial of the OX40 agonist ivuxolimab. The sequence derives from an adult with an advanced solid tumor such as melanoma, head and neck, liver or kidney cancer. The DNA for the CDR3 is TGTGCCAGCTCACCACAGAGGGAGGGAGAACCCCAGCATTTT. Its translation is CASSPQREGEPQHF.